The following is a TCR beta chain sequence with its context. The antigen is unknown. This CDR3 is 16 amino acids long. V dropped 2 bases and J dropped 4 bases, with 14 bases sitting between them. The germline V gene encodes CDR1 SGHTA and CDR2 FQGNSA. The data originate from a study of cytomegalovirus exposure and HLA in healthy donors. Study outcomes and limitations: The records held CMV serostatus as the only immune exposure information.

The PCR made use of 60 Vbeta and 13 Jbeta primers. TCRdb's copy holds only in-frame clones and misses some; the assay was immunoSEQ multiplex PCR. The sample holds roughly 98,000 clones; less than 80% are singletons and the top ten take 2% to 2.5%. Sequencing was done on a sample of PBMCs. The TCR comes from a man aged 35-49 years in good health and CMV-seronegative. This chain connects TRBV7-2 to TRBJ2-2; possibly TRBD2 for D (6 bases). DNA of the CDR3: TGTGCCAGCAGCTTAAGTGGGCAGGGAGGCACCGGGGAGCTGTTTTTT. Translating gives CASSLSGQGGTGELFF.